This T cell receptor (beta chain) is drawn from a study of response to subunit inactivated influenza vaccine (dated by TCRdb to 2016 to 2018). For context, the study as a whole: Deep quantitative profiling of the T cell receptor repertoire was used in the study to follow responses to a trivalent subunit inactivated influenza vaccine. Summary of the overall study and its limitations: It was suggested by the authors that each seasonal influenza vaccination may recruit only a limited number of new T cells.

Concerning this clonotype itself: Its specific antigen is unknown. No much larger clone exists at a distance of one base, and base qualities are not known.

For this chain, trimming is 6 bases at the V end and 3 bases at the J end, and the number of junction bases without a gene match is 10. CDR1 GTSNPN and CDR2 SVGIG are derived from the germline V gene (reference sequence). From cysteine to phenylalanine, the CDR3 is 15 amino acids long. Only the CDR3 DNA stays, 45 bases, in frame from base 1. Libraries were prepared through RT-PCR. The instrument was an Illumina HiSeq 2500. Starting from the raw public reads, TCRdb applied fastp trimming at Q25, assembled clones with MiXCR and retained in-frame beta chains. One record per CDR3 amino acid sequence lists the most common genes and DNA. Across this sample there are 650,000 to 700,000 distinct CDR3 sequences, with 15% to 19% seen only once. The top ten constitute roughly 10% of the sample.

This specimen consisted of PBMCs from blood, obtained 11 to 12 days after vaccination. The rearrangement combines TRBV30 with TRBJ1-2; TRBD1 aligns with 10 central bases. This receptor was obtained from a man over 45 who received an inactivated influenza vaccine. Donor details come from another sample of the same person, matched by shared clones. The base sequence is TGTGCCTGCCCGGGACAGGGGTCGGAGTACTATGGCTACACCTTC. Its protein reads: CACPGQGSEYYGYTF.